The 17 T cell receptor beta chains listed next were all sequenced from one sample in a study of cytomegalovirus exposure and HLA in healthy donors. 60 Vbeta and 13 Jbeta primers were used in PCR. Sequencing was performed with immunoSEQ multiplex PCR; in TCRdb, only in-frame clones are kept and a portion is missing. The table includes around 150,000 clones, around 63% detected once. Sequenced: PBMCs. These receptors originate from a human donor in good health.

The V gene is TRBV18, the J gene TRBJ2-7; 10 nucleotides line up with TRBD2. This CDR3 region has 16 residues. Germline V gene lookup returns CDR1 KGHSH and CDR2 LQKENI. V shed 4 bases, J shed 0 bases, and the junction held 6 bases outside the gene matches. The CDR3 protein is CASSRNGLAASYEQYF. CDR3 DNA sequence: TGTGCCAGCTCACGAAATGGACTAGCGGCCTCCTACGAGCAGTACTTC.

J is TRBJ1-1 and V is TRBV9, with D possibly being TRBD1 (6 bases). The CDR3 has 13 amino acids. Germline V gives CDR1 SGDLS, CDR2 YYNGEE. Trimming shortened V by 4 bases and J by 4 bases, and 11 bases separated the two germline ends. The CDR3 loop reads CASSPGTLTEAFF. For the CDR3, the DNA is TGTGCCAGCAGCCCCGGGACACTCACTGAAGCTTTCTTT.

This rearrangement joins TRBV7-9 to TRBJ2-6, with D possibly being TRBD2 (6 bases). Trimming removed 0 bases from V and 1 base from J, with 16 bases in between. Looked up from germline, CDR1 is SEHNR and CDR2 is FQNEAQ (reference sequence). CDR3 length equals 19 residues. In DNA form, the CDR3 reads TGTGCCAGCAGCTTAGCGCTTGTGTCAGGGACTTCTGGGGCCAACGTCCTGACTTTC. It yields the protein CASSLALVSGTSGANVLTF.

The chain joins TRBV7-9 to TRBJ2-7, with 14 nucleotides matching TRBD2. After removal of 5 bases from V and 4 bases from J, the junction contained 10 bases not matched to a gene. Germline V gene lookup returns CDR1 SEHNR and CDR2 FQNEAQ (reference sequence). The CDR3 sequence is 17 residues long. Here the CDR3 reads CASSPLGTSGRRYEQYF. CDR3 in DNA: TGTGCCAGCAGCCCACTGGGGACTAGCGGGAGACGGTACGAGCAGTACTTC. The variable domain in full, completed from reference TRBV7-9 and TRBJ2-7, reads DTGVSQNPRHKITKRGQNVTFRCDPISEHNRLYWYRQTLGQGPEFLTYFQNEAQLEKSRLLSDRFSAERPKGSFSTLEIQRTEQGDSAMYLCASSPLGTSGRRYEQYFGPGTRLTVT.

This clone was recorded a few times. This chain links TRBV7-2 with TRBJ1-2, with D perhaps matching TRBD1 (5 bases). CDR3 length equals 17 residues. Trimming stripped 2 bases from V and 6 bases from J, with 22 bases between. CDR1 is SGHTA and CDR2 is FQGNSA in the germline V gene. CDR3 amino acids: CASSLMGRALGRDGYTF. The CDR3 region has the DNA TGTGCCAGCAGCTTAATGGGACGGGCTCTTGGGAGGGATGGCTACACCTTC.

The rearrangement joins TRBV7-9 to TRBJ2-5; 10 bases line up with TRBD2. The J call is doubtful: the DNA matches TRBJ2-7 better. Germline V lookup: CDR1 SEHNR, CDR2 FQNEAQ (reference sequence). This CDR3 is 15 amino acids long. The CDR3 DNA sequence: TGTGCCAGCAGCTCCCCACGACTAGCGGGTTACGAGCAGTACTTC. Amino acids: CASSSPRLAGYEQYF.

The J gene is TRBJ1-2, the V gene TRBV27; TRBD1 is a possible D gene (6 bases). Germline CDR1 is MNHEY and CDR2 is SMNVEV (reference sequence). The CDR3 spans 11 residues. The V end was cut by 11 bases, the J end by 4 bases, with 11 bases between. The CDR3 DNA reads TGTGCCGCCAGGGGTTTCTATGGCTACACCTTC. This encodes CAARGFYGYTF.

The chain couples TRBV6-5 to TRBJ2-3; perhaps TRBD1 as D (5 bases). Per germline, CDR1 MNHEY and CDR2 SVGAGI. V was clipped by 8 bases and J by 2 bases, with 11 bases between them. The CDR3 covers 13 residues. CDR3 residues: CASCGRDTDTQYF. In nucleotides, the CDR3 is TGTGCCAGCTGCGGCAGGGACACAGATACGCAGTATTTT.

V is TRBV5-5 and J is TRBJ2-3, with a weak D call TRBD2 (7 bases). This CDR3 contains 18 residues. CDR1 is SGHKS and CDR2 is YYEKEE in the germline V gene (reference sequence). V dropped 6 bases and J dropped 2 bases, with 25 bases sitting between them. The CDR3 loop is CASTLEPWGGTVTDTQYF. CDR3 coding DNA: TGTGCCAGCACCCTGGAGCCTTGGGGGGGCACTGTCACAGATACGCAGTATTTT. The full variable domain, completed using reference TRBV5-5 and TRBJ2-3, is DAGVTQSPTHLIKTRGQQVTLRCSPISGHKSVSWYQQVLGQGPQFIFQYYEKEERGRGNFPDRFSARQFPNYSSELNVNALLLGDSALYLCASTLEPWGGTVTDTQYFGPGTRLTVL.

V usage is TRBV19 and J usage is TRBJ1-5; D perhaps matches TRBD1 (5 bases). The CDR3 is 17 residues long. Germline CDR1 reads LNHDA; CDR2 reads SQIVND (reference sequence). V was clipped by 9 bases and J by 5 bases, with 26 bases between them. The CDR3 DNA is TGTGCCAGCAAGAAAGATAAAGGGGACTGGAGTCATCAGCCCCAGCATTTT. It yields the protein CASKKDKGDWSHQPQHF.

The rearrangement uses TRBV5-5 and TRBJ2-7, with 14 bases identical to TRBD2. The junction had 6 bases not matched to a gene; V was cut back by 4 bases and J by 3 bases. Germline V CDR1 and CDR2: SGHKS, YYEKEE (reference sequence). The CDR3 length is 16 residues. The CDR3 sequence: CASSPGLAGEVYEQYF. CDR3 nucleotides: TGTGCCAGCAGCCCGGGACTAGCGGGAGAAGTCTACGAGCAGTACTTC.

This chain joins TRBV19 and TRBJ1-5, with 9 bases matching TRBD1. The CDR3 spans 15 residues. The junction had 3 bases not matched to a gene; V was cut back by 1 base and J by 5 bases. Germline CDR1 and CDR2: LNHDA and SQIVND (reference sequence). The CDR3 nucleotides are TGTGCCAGTAGTATAGGACAGGGGGTTGATCAGCCCCAGCATTTT. This sequence encodes CASSIGQGVDQPQHF.

The V and J genes are TRBV9 and TRBJ2-5, with 7 bases fitting TRBD1. The CDR3 contains 15 residues. V trimming: 0 bases; J trimming: 2 bases; junction bases outside the gene matches: 4. Germline V gives CDR1 SGDLS, CDR2 YYNGEE. The CDR3 is CASSVAPDRQETQYF. The CDR3 DNA follows: TGTGCCAGCAGCGTAGCCCCGGACAGGCAAGAGACCCAGTACTTC.

This clone was detected a few times. J is TRBJ2-7 and V is TRBV7-2; tentative D call: TRBD1 (6 bases). Trimming pared 6 bases from V and 2 bases from J, leaving 11 bases between. The CDR3 length is 13 residues. Germline assignment: CDR1 SGHTA and CDR2 FQGNSA. This CDR3 is CASRDRFTYEQYF. DNA of the CDR3: TGTGCCAGCAGAGACAGGTTTACCTACGAGCAGTACTTC.

The V and J genes are TRBV9 and TRBJ2-1; 10 bases map to TRBD2. CDR3 length equals 15 residues. Germline assignment: CDR1 SGDLS and CDR2 YYNGEE. With V trimmed by 3 bases and J by 6 bases, 6 bases remained unmatched. The DNA for the CDR3 is TGTGCCAGCAGCGACCTACGGACTAGCGGCAATGAGCAGTTCTTC. Amino acid sequence: CASSDLRTSGNEQFF.

The genes are TRBV7-2 and TRBJ1-5; tentatively, D is TRBD1 (5 bases). The V and J ends lost 5 bases and 3 bases respectively, with 14 bases between them. There are 15 residues in the CDR3. Germline CDR1 reads SGHTA; CDR2 reads FQGNSA. This CDR3 is CASSVQWGDNQPQHF. CDR3 sequence (DNA): TGTGCCAGCAGCGTTCAGTGGGGGGACAATCAGCCCCAGCATTTT.

The chain recombines TRBV5-1 with TRBJ1-2; D not certain. Germline values: CDR1 SGHRS, CDR2 YFSETQ. This CDR3 comprises 14 residues. Trimming removed 2 bases from V and 8 bases from J, with 16 bases in between. CDR3 DNA sequence: TGCGCCAGCAGCTTCCAGCGGGGAGGAGAGGGCTACACCTTC. This encodes CASSFQRGGEGYTF.